Listed below are T cell receptor beta chains from one sample, sequenced in a study of blood T cell repertoires in COVID-19. Clones were read by immunoSEQ multiplex PCR, and TCRdb kept only the in-frame ones, dropping some. The table shows 80,000 to 100,000 clones, with about 91% occurring only once. Input material: peripheral blood. These receptors were obtained from a human donor with active COVID-19. The donor label of this sample is uncertain. Each CDR3 is given with its conserved first and last residue. D genes are given only for firm matches.

V gene	J gene	D gene	CDR3 protein	CDR3 DNA
TRBV5-1	TRBJ2-3	.	CASSLSGVPDTQYF	TGCGCCAGCAGCTTGTCAGGGGTACCAGATACGCAGTATTTT
TRBV28	TRBJ1-4	TRBD1	CASRDRDFNEKLFF	TGTGCCAGCAGAGACAGGGACTTTAATGAAAAACTGTTTTTT
TRBV14	TRBJ1-4	.	CASSQDAGATNEKLFF	TGTGCCAGCAGCCAAGATGCGGGGGCAACTAATGAAAAACTGTTTTTT
TRBV18	TRBJ2-6	.	CASSPLSAGPGANVLTF	TGTGCCAGCTCACCACTCAGTGCAGGGCCCGGGGCCAACGTCCTGACTTTC
TRBV7-8	TRBJ1-5	TRBD1	CASSLGQILYSNQPQHF	TGTGCCAGCAGCTTGGGACAGATTCTTTATAGCAATCAGCCCCAGCATTTT
TRBV25-1	TRBJ1-5	.	CASSEFRQTNQPQHF	TGTGCCAGCAGTGAATTTCGGCAGACAAATCAGCCCCAGCATTTT
TRBV3-1/TRBV3-2	TRBJ2-3	TRBD1	CASSLTTGVTDTQYF	TGTGCCAGCAGCCTGACTACAGGGGTTACAGATACGCAGTATTTT
TRBV28	TRBJ1-4	TRBD1	CATEGQENEKLFF	TGTGCCACAGAGGGACAGGAAAATGAAAAACTGTTTTTT
TRBV5-1	TRBJ1-1	TRBD1	CASSVRTGLDTEAFF	TGCGCCAGCAGCGTAAGGACAGGACTGGACACTGAAGCTTTCTTT
TRBV9	TRBJ2-2	TRBD2	CASSVNSGGNTGELFF	TGTGCCAGCAGCGTTAATAGCGGGGGGAACACCGGGGAGCTGTTTTTT
TRBV6-2/TRBV6-3	TRBJ1-4	.	CASSLFAGIKLFF	TGTGCCAGCAGTCTCTTCGCGGGGATAAAACTGTTTTTT
TRBV3-1/TRBV3-2	TRBJ2-7	.	CASSQGPRAGYEQYF	TGTGCCAGCAGCCAGGGACCGCGAGCGGGCTACGAGCAGTACTTC
TRBV6-5	TRBJ1-3	TRBD1	CASKATGSSGNTIYF	TGTGCCAGCAAGGCGACAGGGAGCTCTGGAAACACCATATATTTT
TRBV19	TRBJ2-7	.	CATSAEAGASTRYEQYF	TGTGCCACCTCAGCCGAGGCAGGGGCCTCGACCCGTTACGAGCAGTACTTC
TRBV19	TRBJ2-7	TRBD1	CASSRGQNYEQYF	TGTGCCAGTAGTAGGGGACAGAACTACGAGCAGTACTTC
TRBV27	TRBJ1-2	TRBD1	CASSSGTGGYGYTF	TGTGCCAGCAGTTCCGGGACAGGCGGCTATGGCTACACCTTC